The rows below give T cell receptor beta chains drawn from one sample of a study of vaccination effects on CD4 cells after COVID-19. Clones were sequenced by immunoSEQ multiplex PCR, and TCRdb holds only the in-frame ones, with some missing. The sample has tens of thousands of clones; less than 85% are singletons. Their specific antigens are unknown. The sequenced sample was CD4+ T cells from PBMCs cultured with a peptide pool, obtained before COVID-19 vaccination. These receptors were collected from a human donor who had a prior SARS-CoV-2 infection. Each CDR3 is given with its conserved first and last residue. Each record gives: V gene, clone size, J gene, D gene, CDR3 protein, CDR3 DNA. The D gene is left open where the match is weak. A row's size may be missing; if present it is once, few, many or a size class.

>TRBV2|-|TRBJ2-5|TRBD1
CASSEPKTGGRKTQYF
TGTGCCAGCAGTGAACCAAAGACAGGGGGTCGGAAGACCCAGTACTTC
>TRBV20-1|-|TRBJ1-2|-
CSASGGELFYTNYGYTF
TGCAGTGCTAGTGGTGGGGAACTATTTTACACTAACTATGGCTACACCTTC
>TRBV18|-|TRBJ2-5|TRBD1
CASSPRTDRGETQYF
TGTGCCAGCTCACCACGTACCGACAGGGGAGAGACCCAGTACTTC
>TRBV6-2/TRBV6-3|few|TRBJ2-1|-
CASSYGPAVYNEQFF
TGTGCCAGCAGTTACGGGCCAGCGGTCTACAATGAGCAGTTCTTC
>TRBV11-3|-|TRBJ2-5|-
CASSLGQGRGEETQYF
TGTGCCAGCAGCTTAGGCCAGGGAAGAGGTGAAGAGACCCAGTACTTC
>TRBV9|-|TRBJ2-7|TRBD2
CASSPDLAGGNYEQYF
TGTGCCAGCAGCCCAGACCTAGCGGGGGGCAACTACGAGCAGTACTTC
>TRBV7-9|few|TRBJ2-3|-
CASSLSTDTQYF
TGTGCCAGCAGCTTATCTACAGATACGCAGTATTTT
>TRBV7-3|-|TRBJ2-3|-
CASSLGPRTSTWDTQYF
TGTGCCAGCAGCTTAGGTCCCCGAACGAGCACTTGGGATACGCAGTATTTT
>TRBV19|-|TRBJ1-5|TRBD1
CASSILRGQGASNQPQHF
TGTGCCAGTAGTATACTCCGGGGACAGGGGGCGAGCAATCAGCCCCAGCATTTT
>TRBV5-1|-|TRBJ2-5|TRBD1
CASSSNPGTGALSQETQYF
TGCGCCAGCAGCTCGAACCCCGGGACAGGGGCTTTGAGCCAAGAGACCCAGTACTTC